One sample yielded the 22 T cell receptor beta chains listed below, sequenced in a study of blood T cells in healthy people across ages. It was with a sample-barcoded 5' primer and a J-beta primer mix that a second PCR of roughly 7 to 12 cycles was run. TCRdb re-analysed the 5' RACE reads in MiXCR, keeping a single row per CDR3 protein. The repertoire has 920,000 or so distinct CDR3 sequences, 40% to 45% of them found once; the top ten carry about 20%. Sample: blood. All receptors derive from a woman in her fifties or sixties in good health.

This chain joins TRBV7-9 and TRBJ2-7; no clear D gene. Trimming took off 5 bases at V and 4 bases at J, with 9 bases between the two ends. The CDR3 is 12 amino acids. CDR1 is SEHNR, CDR2 FQNEAQ, per germline (reference sequence). Here the CDR3 reads CASSPVPYEQYF. CDR3 nucleotide sequence: TGTGCCAGCAGCCCAGTCCCTTACGAGCAGTACTTC.

The chain employs TRBV20-1 and TRBJ2-7; tentative D call: TRBD1 (6 bases). The CDR3 totals 13 residues. V was trimmed by 2 bases and J by 7 bases, leaving 15 bases between them. Germline V CDR1 and CDR2: DFQATT, SNEGSKA (reference sequence). CDR3 region: CSARSRGPYEQYF. CDR3 DNA: TGCAGTGCTAGATCCAGGGGCCCGTATGAGCAGTACTTC.

J is TRBJ1-4 and V is TRBV9; 7 nucleotides align to TRBD1. After removal of 3 bases from V and 4 bases from J, the junction contained 9 bases not matched to a gene. Germline V gene data show CDR1 as SGDLS and CDR2 as YYNGEE. This CDR3 spans 16 amino acids. In nucleotides, the CDR3 is TGTGCCAGCAGCGCACATGGGACAGCCCTTAATGAAAAACTGTTTTTT. Encoded protein: CASSAHGTALNEKLFF. The whole variable domain, remainder taken from reference TRBV9 and TRBJ1-4, is DSGVTQTPKHLITATGQRVTLRCSPRSGDLSVYWYQQSLDQGLQFLIQYYNGEERAKGNILERFSAQQFPDLHSELNLSSLELGDSALYFCASSAHGTALNEKLFFGSGTQLSVL.

The chain is built from TRBV6-4 and TRBJ1-6; weak D call: TRBD1 (5 bases). V gave up 6 bases and J gave up 7 bases, with 13 bases separating them. Germline V gene data show CDR1 as MRHNA and CDR2 as SNTAGT. This CDR3 spans 14 amino acids. The CDR3 spells CASRIDSGNSPLHF. The CDR3 DNA is TGTGCCAGCAGGATCGACAGTGGGAATTCACCCCTCCACTTT.

The chain has TRBV6-6 and TRBJ2-7; 7 nucleotides align to TRBD2. There are 13 residues in the CDR3. CDR1 and CDR2 from the germline V gene are MNHNY and SVGAGI (reference sequence). V lost 9 bases, J lost 2 bases, and 7 bases stayed unmatched. The CDR3 coding sequence is TGTGCCAGTTCCCGGGAGGTCGCCTACGAGCAGTACTTC. It encodes CASSREVAYEQYF.

This clonotype was recorded a few times. This chain connects TRBV6-5 to TRBJ2-3; D may be TRBD2 (5 bases). Trimming removed 8 bases from V and 6 bases from J, with 18 bases in between. CDR3 length equals 14 residues. Germline V gene lookup returns CDR1 MNHEY and CDR2 SVGAGI. The CDR3 DNA is TGTGCCAGCTCGGAGGCAACCGCACAGGATACGCAGTATTTT. It codes for CASSEATAQDTQYF.

The chain carries TRBV10-3 and TRBJ1-2; 7 bases are a match to TRBD1. The CDR3 runs 15 residues. With 6 bases clipped from V and 0 bases from J, the junction kept 7 bases outside the gene matches. CDR1 is ENHRY, CDR2 SYGVKD, per germline. DNA of the CDR3: TGTGCCATCAGGGCTGGACAGGAGCCTAACTATGGCTACACCTTC. This codes for CAIRAGQEPNYGYTF.

The chain uses TRBV5-1 and TRBJ1-1; D not certain. The germline V and J ends were trimmed by 2 bases and 0 bases, with 8 bases remaining between them. The length of the CDR3 is 14 residues. CDR1 SGHRS and CDR2 YFSETQ come from the germline V gene. The CDR3 is CASSLSQMNTEAFF. The CDR3, as DNA: TGCGCCAGCAGCTTATCACAGATGAACACTGAAGCTTTCTTT.

V gene TRBV20-1 combines with J gene TRBJ2-5; 7 positions agree with TRBD2. Germline lookup yields CDR1 DFQATT and CDR2 SNEGSKA (reference sequence). The length of the CDR3 is 11 residues. V lost 6 bases to trimming and J lost 4 bases; unmatched junction nucleotides: 2. The CDR3 nucleotides are TGCAGTGCCGTAGCGGGAGAGACCCAGTACTTC. This gives the protein CSAVAGETQYF.

This clonotype appeared many times. The chain links TRBV7-8 to TRBJ2-3; D may be TRBD1 or TRBD2 (6 bases each). Trimming stripped 5 bases from V and 0 bases from J, with 21 bases between. CDR3 length: 18 residues. Per germline, CDR1 SGHVS and CDR2 FQNEAQ. The CDR3, as DNA: TGTGCCAGCAGCGCCGGGGGCGGATCCAGTTATAGCACAGATACGCAGTATTTT. Its protein is CASSAGGGSSYSTDTQYF.

The rearrangement joins TRBV18 to TRBJ2-3; D is undetermined. The V end lost 3 bases, the J end lost 4 bases, and 11 bases lay between the germline ends. Per germline, CDR1 KGHSH and CDR2 LQKENI. The CDR3 contains 14 residues. Written as DNA, the CDR3 is TGTGCCAGCTCACCGATCCAGAGCGCAGATACGCAGTATTTT. As protein: CASSPIQSADTQYF.

The chain uses TRBV6-4 and TRBJ2-1; the D gene is possibly TRBD1 (5 bases). Germline CDR1 is MRHNA and CDR2 is SNTAGT. Trimming removed 11 bases from V and 8 bases from J, with 19 bases in between. CDR3 length: 13 residues. This CDR3 is CAAGQGSMDEQFF. The CDR3 DNA follows: TGTGCCGCCGGGCAGGGAAGCATGGATGAGCAGTTCTTC.

On this clonotype itself: It may be a read error: a sequence one base away is much more abundant. The J gene is TRBJ2-3, the V gene TRBV9; D perhaps matches TRBD2 (6 bases). This CDR3 comprises 15 residues. Germline V gene lookup returns CDR1 SGDLS and CDR2 YYNGEE. V was trimmed by 4 bases and J by 2 bases, leaving 14 bases between them. CDR3 bases: TGTGCCAGCAGCCTGAGACTAGAGCTCACAGATACGCAGTATTTT. This translates into CASSLRLELTDTQYF.

This chain connects TRBV27 to TRBJ2-3, with 8 bases that match TRBD2. J was trimmed by 3 bases and V by 4 bases; bases with no gene match: 6. The CDR3 has 15 residues. Germline-derived CDR1 and CDR2 are MNHEY and SMNVEV (reference sequence). The CDR3 nucleotides are TGTGCCAGCAGTTATTACGGGAGGGAAACAGATACGCAGTATTTT. Residues: CASSYYGRETDTQYF.

The chain links TRBV6-2 or TRBV6-3 to TRBJ2-1; TRBD2 matches at 7 bases. Per germline, CDR1 MNHEY and CDR2 SVGEGT. This CDR3 comprises 16 residues. V lost 5 bases and J lost 2; bases outside the gene matches: 9. CDR3 coding DNA: TGTGCCAGCAGTAGCATCGGGGACTACACCTACAATGAGCAGTTCTTC. Its protein product is CASSSIGDYTYNEQFF.

In this sample, this clonotype turned up once. The rearrangement joins TRBV18 to TRBJ2-1; 8 bases agree with TRBD2. The V gene's germline CDR1 is KGHSH and CDR2 LQKENI. After removal of 2 bases from V and 0 bases from J, the junction contained 9 bases not matched to a gene. This CDR3 has 18 amino acids. DNA for the CDR3: TGTGCCAGCTCACCATGGCTAGCGGGCCTCTCCTCCTACAATGAGCAGTTCTTC. Protein sequence: CASSPWLAGLSSYNEQFF.

This chain joins TRBV6-1 and TRBJ2-1; 13 nucleotides line up with TRBD2. This CDR3 region has 17 residues. J gave up 4 bases and V 6 bases, and 9 bases lay outside the gene matches. CDR1 is MNHNS, CDR2 SASEGT, per germline. The CDR3 loop reads CASRPSLAGGPYNEQFF. CDR3 nucleotides: TGTGCCAGCAGACCCTCACTAGCGGGAGGGCCTTACAATGAGCAGTTCTTC.

This clonotype was seen a few times. DNA of the CDR3: TGTGCCAGCAGTTTTTTGGGGGCACTTACTTCTGGGGCCAACGTCCTGACTTTC. Its translation is CASSFLGALTSGANVLTF. The chain carries TRBV12-3 or TRBV12-4 and TRBJ2-6; possible D gene TRBD1, 6 bases. CDR3 length: 18 amino acids. V shed 3 bases and J shed 1 base, with 16 bases lying between them.

In its sample, this clonotype was seen a few times. The rearrangement joins TRBV5-5 to TRBJ2-4; D may be TRBD1 or TRBD2 (5 bases each). V was pared by 2 bases and J by 0 bases, with 18 bases between. Germline values: CDR1 SGHKS, CDR2 YYEKEE (reference sequence). This CDR3 is 18 amino acids long. CDR3 in amino acids: CASSFRETGLLAKNIQYF. In nucleotides, the CDR3 is TGTGCCAGCAGCTTCAGGGAGACGGGTCTCCTAGCCAAAAACATTCAGTACTTC.

The chain uses TRBV9 and TRBJ2-1; 8 positions agree with TRBD2. CDR1 is SGDLS, CDR2 YYNGEE, per germline. V trimming: 0 bases; J trimming: 7 bases; junction bases outside the gene matches: 9. The CDR3 covers 16 residues. CDR3 sequence: CASSVAGRGWRNEQFF. The CDR3 DNA reads TGTGCCAGCAGCGTAGCCGGGAGGGGATGGAGGAATGAGCAGTTCTTC. Complete variable domain (other parts from reference TRBV9 and TRBJ2-1): DSGVTQTPKHLITATGQRVTLRCSPRSGDLSVYWYQQSLDQGLQFLIQYYNGEERAKGNILERFSAQQFPDLHSELNLSSLELGDSALYFCASSVAGRGWRNEQFFGPGTRLTVL.

The chain combines TRBV9 with TRBJ1-5, with D possibly TRBD1 on 6 matching bases. This CDR3 has 16 amino acids. Germline CDR1 reads SGDLS; CDR2 reads YYNGEE. Trimming cost V 0 bases and J 6 bases, with 16 bases left between them. The CDR3 bases are TGTGCCAGCAGCGTAGGACCCGGGGGCCCCGGTCAGCCCCAGCATTTT. Residues: CASSVGPGGPGQPQHF.

This clonotype was found once. The V call is TRBV2, the J call TRBJ2-3, with 7 positions matching TRBD1. The CDR3 spans 15 residues. V dropped 1 base and J dropped 4; count of bases not matched to a gene: 5. The germline V gene has CDR1 SNHLY and CDR2 FYNNEI. The CDR3 DNA sequence: TGTGCCAGCAGTGAAGTAGACAGGGTGGCAGATACGCAGTATTTT. Protein product: CASSEVDRVADTQYF.